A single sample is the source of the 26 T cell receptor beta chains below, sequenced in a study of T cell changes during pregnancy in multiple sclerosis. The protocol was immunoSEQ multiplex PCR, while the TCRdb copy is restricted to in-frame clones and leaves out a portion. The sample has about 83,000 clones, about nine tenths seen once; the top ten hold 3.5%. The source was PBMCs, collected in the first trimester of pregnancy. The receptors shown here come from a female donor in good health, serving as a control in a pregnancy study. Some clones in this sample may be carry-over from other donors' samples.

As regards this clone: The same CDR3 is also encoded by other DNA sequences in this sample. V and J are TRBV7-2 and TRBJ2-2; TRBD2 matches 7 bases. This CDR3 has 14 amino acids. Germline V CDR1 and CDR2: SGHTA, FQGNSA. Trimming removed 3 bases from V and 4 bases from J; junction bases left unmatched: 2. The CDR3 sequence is CASSFRGGTGELFF. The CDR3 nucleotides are TGTGCCAGCAGCTTCCGCGGGGGCACCGGGGAGCTGTTTTTT.

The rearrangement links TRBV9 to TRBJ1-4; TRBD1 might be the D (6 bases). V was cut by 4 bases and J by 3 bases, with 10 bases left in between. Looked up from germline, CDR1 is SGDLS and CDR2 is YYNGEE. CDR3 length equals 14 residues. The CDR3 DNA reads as TGTGCCAGCAGCCCGACAGGTTCTAATGAAAAACTGTTTTTT. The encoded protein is CASSPTGSNEKLFF. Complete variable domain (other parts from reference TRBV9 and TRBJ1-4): DSGVTQTPKHLITATGQRVTLRCSPRSGDLSVYWYQQSLDQGLQFLIQYYNGEERAKGNILERFSAQQFPDLHSELNLSSLELGDSALYFCASSPTGSNEKLFFGSGTQLSVL.

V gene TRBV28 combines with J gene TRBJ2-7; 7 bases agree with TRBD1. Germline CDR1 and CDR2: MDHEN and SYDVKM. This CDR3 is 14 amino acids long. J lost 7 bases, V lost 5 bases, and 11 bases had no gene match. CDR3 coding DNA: TGTGCCAGCAGTGGGAGTGAGGGGGCGAAGGAGCAGTACTTC. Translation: CASSGSEGAKEQYF. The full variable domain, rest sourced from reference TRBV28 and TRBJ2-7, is DVKVTQSSRYLVKRTGEKVFLECVQDMDHENMFWYRQDPGLGLRLIYFSYDVKMKEKGDIPEGYSVSREKKERFSLILESASTNQTSMYLCASSGSEGAKEQYFGPGTRLTVT.

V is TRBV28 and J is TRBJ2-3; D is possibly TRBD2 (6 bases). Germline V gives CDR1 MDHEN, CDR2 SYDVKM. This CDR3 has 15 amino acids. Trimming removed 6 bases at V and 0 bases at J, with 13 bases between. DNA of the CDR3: TGTGCCAGCAGCCGTCACGGGACTAGCACAGATACGCAGTATTTT. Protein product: CASSRHGTSTDTQYF.

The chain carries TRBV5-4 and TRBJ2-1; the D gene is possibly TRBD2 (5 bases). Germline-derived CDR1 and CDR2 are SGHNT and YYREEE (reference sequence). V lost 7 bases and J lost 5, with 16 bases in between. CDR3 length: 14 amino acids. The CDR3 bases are TGTGCCAGCTCCCCCCCGCTCGGGGACAATGAGCAGTTCTTC. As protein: CASSPPLGDNEQFF.

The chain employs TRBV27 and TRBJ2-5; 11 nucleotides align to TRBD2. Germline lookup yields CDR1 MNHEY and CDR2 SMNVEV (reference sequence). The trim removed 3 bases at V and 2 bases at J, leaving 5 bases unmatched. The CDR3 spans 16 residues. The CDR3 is CASSLTSGNRQETQYF. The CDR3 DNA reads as TGTGCCAGCAGTTTGACTAGCGGGAACAGACAAGAGACCCAGTACTTC.

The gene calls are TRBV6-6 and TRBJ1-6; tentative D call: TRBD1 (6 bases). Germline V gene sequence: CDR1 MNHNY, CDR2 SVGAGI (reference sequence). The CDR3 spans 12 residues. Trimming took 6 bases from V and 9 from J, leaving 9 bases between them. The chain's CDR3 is CASRSQGSPLHF. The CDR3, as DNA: TGTGCCAGCAGGTCACAGGGTTCACCCCTCCACTTT.

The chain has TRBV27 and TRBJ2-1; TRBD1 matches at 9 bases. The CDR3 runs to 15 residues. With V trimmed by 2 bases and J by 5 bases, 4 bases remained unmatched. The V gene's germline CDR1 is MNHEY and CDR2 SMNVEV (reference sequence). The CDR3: CASSLGTGTNNEQFF. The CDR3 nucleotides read TGTGCCAGCAGTTTAGGGACAGGGACAAACAATGAGCAGTTCTTC.

The CDR3 sequence is CASRLERDRSFSYEQYF. As DNA, the CDR3 is TGTGCCAGCAGATTAGAAAGGGACAGGAGTTTCTCCTACGAGCAGTACTTC. The V call is TRBV21-1, the J call TRBJ2-7; the DNA was not compared with TRBD1, the D call given in the table. TRBV21-1 corresponds to a pseudogene. The CDR3 is 17 residues long.

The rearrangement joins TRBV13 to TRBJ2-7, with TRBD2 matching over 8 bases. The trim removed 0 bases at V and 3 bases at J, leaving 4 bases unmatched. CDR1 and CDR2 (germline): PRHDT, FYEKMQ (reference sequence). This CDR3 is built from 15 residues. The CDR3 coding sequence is TGTGCCAGCAGCTTAGGACTAGCGGAGGGCTACGAGCAGTACTTC. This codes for CASSLGLAEGYEQYF.

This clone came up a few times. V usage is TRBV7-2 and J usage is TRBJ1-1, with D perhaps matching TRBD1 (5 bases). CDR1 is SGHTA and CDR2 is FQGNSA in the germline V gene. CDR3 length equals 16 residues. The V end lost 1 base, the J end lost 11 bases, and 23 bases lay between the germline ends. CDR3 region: CASSLDWGRQHLRAFF. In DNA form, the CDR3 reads TGTGCCAGCAGCTTAGATTGGGGTAGACAGCACCTACGGGCTTTCTTT.

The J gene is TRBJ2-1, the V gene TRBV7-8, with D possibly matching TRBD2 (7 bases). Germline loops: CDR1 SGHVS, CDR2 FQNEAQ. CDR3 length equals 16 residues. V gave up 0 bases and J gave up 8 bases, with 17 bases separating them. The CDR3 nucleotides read TGTGCCAGCAGCTTAGCGCGGGGGCGCGGTCTCGATGAGCAGTTCTTC. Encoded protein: CASSLARGRGLDEQFF.

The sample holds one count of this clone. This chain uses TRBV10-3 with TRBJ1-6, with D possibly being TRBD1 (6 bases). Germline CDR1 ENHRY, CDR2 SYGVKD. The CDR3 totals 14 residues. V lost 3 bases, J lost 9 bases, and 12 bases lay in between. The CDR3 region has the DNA TGTGCCATCAGTGAAGGGGGAAGCAGTTCACCCCTCCACTTT. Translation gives CAISEGGSSSPLHF.

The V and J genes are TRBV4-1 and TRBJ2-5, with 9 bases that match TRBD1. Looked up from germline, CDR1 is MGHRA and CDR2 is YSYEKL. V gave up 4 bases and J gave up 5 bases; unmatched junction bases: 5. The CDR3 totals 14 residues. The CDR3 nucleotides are TGCGCCAGCAGCCGGGGACAGGGAGAGGAGACCCAGTACTTC. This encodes CASSRGQGEETQYF.

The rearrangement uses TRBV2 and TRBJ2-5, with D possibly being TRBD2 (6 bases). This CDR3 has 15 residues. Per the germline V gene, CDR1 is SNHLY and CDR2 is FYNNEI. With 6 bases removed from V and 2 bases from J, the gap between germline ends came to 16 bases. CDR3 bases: TGTGCCAGCAGCCCACCCTTAGCGGAGCAAGAGACCCAGTACTTC. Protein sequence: CASSPPLAEQETQYF.

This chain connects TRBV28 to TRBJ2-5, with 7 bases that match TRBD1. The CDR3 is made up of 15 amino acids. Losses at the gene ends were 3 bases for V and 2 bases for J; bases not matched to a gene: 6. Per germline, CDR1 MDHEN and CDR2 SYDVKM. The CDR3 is CASSFTGVIQETQYF. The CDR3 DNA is TGTGCCAGCAGTTTTACAGGGGTGATTCAAGAGACCCAGTACTTC.

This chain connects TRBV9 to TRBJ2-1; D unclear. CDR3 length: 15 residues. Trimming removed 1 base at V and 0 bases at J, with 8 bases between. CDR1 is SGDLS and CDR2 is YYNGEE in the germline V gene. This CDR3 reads CASSVSSPSYNEQFF. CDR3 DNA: TGTGCCAGCAGCGTATCGTCCCCCTCCTACAATGAGCAGTTCTTC.

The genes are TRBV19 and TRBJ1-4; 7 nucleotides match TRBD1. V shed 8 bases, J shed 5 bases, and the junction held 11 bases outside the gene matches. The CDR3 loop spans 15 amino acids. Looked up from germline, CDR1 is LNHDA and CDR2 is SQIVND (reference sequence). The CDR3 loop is CASAKRDSRNEKLFF. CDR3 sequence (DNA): TGTGCCAGTGCAAAGAGGGACAGTCGGAATGAAAAACTGTTTTTT.

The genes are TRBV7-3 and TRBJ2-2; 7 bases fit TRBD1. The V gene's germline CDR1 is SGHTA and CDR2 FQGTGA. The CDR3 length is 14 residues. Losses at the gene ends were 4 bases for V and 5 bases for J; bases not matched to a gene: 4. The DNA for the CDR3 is TGTGCCAGCAGCTCGGGACAGCTGACCGGGGAGCTGTTTTTT. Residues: CASSSGQLTGELFF. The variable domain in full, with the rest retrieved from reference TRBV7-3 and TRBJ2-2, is GAGVSQTPSNKVTEKGKYVELRCDPISGHTALYWYRQSLGQGPEFLIYFQGTGAADDSGLPNDRFFAVRPEGSVSTLKIQRTERGDSAVYLCASSSGQLTGELFFGEGSRLTVL.

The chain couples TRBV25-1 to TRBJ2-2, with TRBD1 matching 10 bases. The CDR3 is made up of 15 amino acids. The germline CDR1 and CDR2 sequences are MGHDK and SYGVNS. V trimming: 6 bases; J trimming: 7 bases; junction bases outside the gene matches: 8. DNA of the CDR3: TGTGCCAGCAGCGTCGACAGGGGGCCTATCGGGGAGCTGTTTTTT. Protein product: CASSVDRGPIGELFF. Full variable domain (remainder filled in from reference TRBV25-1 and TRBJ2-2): EADIYQTPRYLVIGTGKKITLECSQTMGHDKMYWYQQDPGMELHLIHYSYGVNSTEKGDLSSESTVSRIRTEHFPLTLESARPSHTSQYLCASSVDRGPIGELFFGEGSRLTVL.

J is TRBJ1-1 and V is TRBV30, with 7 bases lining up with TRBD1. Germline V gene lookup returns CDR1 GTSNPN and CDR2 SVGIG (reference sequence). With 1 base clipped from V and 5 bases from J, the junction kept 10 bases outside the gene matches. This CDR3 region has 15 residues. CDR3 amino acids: CAWSGPGQGDTEAFF. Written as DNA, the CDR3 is TGTGCCTGGAGTGGCCCGGGCCAGGGGGATACTGAAGCTTTCTTT.

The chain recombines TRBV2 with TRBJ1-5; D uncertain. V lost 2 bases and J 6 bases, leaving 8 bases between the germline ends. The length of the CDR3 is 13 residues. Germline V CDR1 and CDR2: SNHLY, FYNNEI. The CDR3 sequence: CASSETNAQPQHF. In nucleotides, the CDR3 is TGTGCCAGCAGTGAAACAAACGCTCAGCCCCAGCATTTT.

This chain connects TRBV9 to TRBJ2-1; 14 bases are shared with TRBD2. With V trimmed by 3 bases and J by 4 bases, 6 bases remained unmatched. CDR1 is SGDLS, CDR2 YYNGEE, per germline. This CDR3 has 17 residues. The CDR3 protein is CASSASTSGREYNEQFF. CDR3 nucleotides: TGTGCCAGCAGCGCCTCGACTAGCGGGAGGGAATACAATGAGCAGTTCTTC.

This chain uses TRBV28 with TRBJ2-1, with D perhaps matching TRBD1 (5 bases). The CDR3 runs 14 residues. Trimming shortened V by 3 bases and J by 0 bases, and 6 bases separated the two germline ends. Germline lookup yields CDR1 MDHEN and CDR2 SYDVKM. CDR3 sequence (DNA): TGTGCCAGCAGTTTTGACAGCTCCTACAATGAGCAGTTCTTC. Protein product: CASSFDSSYNEQFF.

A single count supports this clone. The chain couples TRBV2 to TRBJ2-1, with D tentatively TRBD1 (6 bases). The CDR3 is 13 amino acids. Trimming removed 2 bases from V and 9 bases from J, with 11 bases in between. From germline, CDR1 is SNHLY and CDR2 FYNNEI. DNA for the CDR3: TGTGCCAGCAGTGAACAGGGGCAGGGTGAGCAGTTCTTC. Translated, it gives CASSEQGQGEQFF.

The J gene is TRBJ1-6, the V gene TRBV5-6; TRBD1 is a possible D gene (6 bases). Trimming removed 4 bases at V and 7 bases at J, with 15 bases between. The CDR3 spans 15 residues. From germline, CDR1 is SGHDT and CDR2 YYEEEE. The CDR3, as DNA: TGTGCCAGCAGCGGGGGAGGGACATCGAATTCACCCCTCCACTTT. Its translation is CASSGGGTSNSPLHF.